Below are 3 T cell receptor beta chains sequenced from a single sample in a study of cytomegalovirus exposure and HLA in healthy donors. In the PCR, 60 Vbeta and 13 Jbeta primers were used. Repertoires were generated with immunoSEQ multiplex PCR, while TCRdb's copy carries only in-frame clones and drops some. The sample includes 150,000 to 200,000 clones, 81% of them seen just once. The sample consisted of PBMCs. These receptors were taken from a woman younger than 35 in good health and CMV-seropositive.

This chain links TRBV6-4 with TRBJ1-2, with a weak D call TRBD1 (6 bases). V lost 2 bases and J lost 6, with 10 bases in between. CDR1 is MRHNA, CDR2 SNTAGT, per germline. This CDR3 is 13 amino acids long. The CDR3 protein is CASSDGGGHGYTF. CDR3 DNA sequence: TGTGCCAGCAGTGACGGGGGGGGCCATGGCTACACCTTC.

The chain combines TRBV25-1 with TRBJ2-7, with 7 bases fitting TRBD2. Germline-derived CDR1 and CDR2 are MGHDK and SYGVNS. The ends lost 7 bases at V and 2 bases at J; junction bases unmatched: 14. CDR3 length: 16 residues. CDR3 in amino acids: CASTRGGLADTYEQYF. The CDR3 nucleotides read TGTGCCAGCACCAGAGGTGGTCTAGCGGATACCTACGAGCAGTACTTC.

The chain joins TRBV21-1 to TRBJ2-3; the D segment call TRBD2 is taken from the table without a DNA check. TRBV21-1 is annotated as a pseudogene. The CDR3 spans 18 residues. The CDR3 nucleotides read TGTGCCAGCAGCAAAGCAAGGCCCGGGACTAGTGTTGGAGATACGCAGTATTTT. As protein: CASSKARPGTSVGDTQYF.